This passage covers 24 T cell receptor beta chains from one sample sequenced in a study of response to subunit inactivated influenza vaccine. TCRdb re-analysed the RT-PCR reads in MiXCR, keeping a single row per CDR3 protein. The sample consists of 700,000 to 800,000 distinct CDR3 sequences, 18% of them appearing once. The sample here was PBMCs from blood, taken less than 6 days after vaccination. The receptors derive from a man aged 50 or older who received an inactivated influenza vaccine.

The chain has TRBV24-1 and TRBJ2-3, with D unresolved. The CDR3 covers 13 residues. Trimming removed 3 bases at V and 3 bases at J, with 6 bases between. Germline CDR1 reads KGHDR; CDR2 reads SFDVKD. The CDR3 DNA sequence: TGTGCCACCAGTGATCTGAGAACAGATACGCAGTATTTT. Its protein is CATSDLRTDTQYF.

The rearrangement uses TRBV20-1 and TRBJ2-3, with 7 bases fitting TRBD2. The germline CDR1 and CDR2 sequences are DFQATT and SNEGSKA (reference sequence). The V and J ends lost 3 bases and 3 bases, in that order; junction bases with no gene match: 3. CDR3 size: 13 residues. The CDR3 DNA is TGCAGTGCTAGGCCCGGGGGGACAGATACGCAGTATTTT. Amino acids: CSARPGGTDTQYF.

The chain joins TRBV7-9 to TRBJ2-1, with 11 positions matching TRBD1. CDR3 length equals 16 residues. V was clipped by 3 bases and J by 6 bases; unmatched bases: 7. CDR1 SEHNR and CDR2 FQNEAQ come from the germline V gene (reference sequence). Here the CDR3 DNA reads TGTGCCAGCAGCTTCGGCCGGGGACAGGGGGGCAATGAGCAGTTCTTC. The encoded protein is CASSFGRGQGGNEQFF.

This clonotype was seen a handful of times. The gene calls are TRBV5-6 and TRBJ1-1; the D gene is possibly TRBD1 (6 bases). Between the trimmed V and J ends, which lost 0 bases and 4 bases, there was a span of 13 bases. Germline CDR1 SGHDT, CDR2 YYEEEE. The CDR3 loop spans 15 amino acids. CDR3 sequence: CASSLGGLTGTEAFF. The CDR3 DNA sequence: TGTGCCAGCAGCTTGGGTGGGCTGACAGGCACTGAAGCTTTCTTT.

This clonotype was recorded a few times. The J gene is TRBJ1-1, the V gene TRBV4-2; D is ambiguous. This CDR3 spans 13 amino acids. Between the trimmed V and J ends, which lost 2 bases and 4 bases, there was a span of 8 bases. CDR1 LGHNA and CDR2 YNFKEQ come from the germline V gene. The CDR3 sequence: CASSQTAGTEAFF. CDR3 in DNA: TGTGCCAGCAGCCAAACCGCGGGCACTGAAGCTTTCTTT.

This rearrangement joins TRBV30 to TRBJ2-2; unclear D gene. CDR3 length: 12 amino acids. Trimming pared 0 bases from V and 7 bases from J, leaving 6 bases between. The germline gives CDR1 GTSNPN, CDR2 SVGIG (reference sequence). The CDR3 DNA follows: TGTGCCTGGAGTGTATTTGTCGGGGAGCTGTTTTTT. Amino acid sequence: CAWSVFVGELFF.

The rearrangement joins TRBV28 to TRBJ1-1, with TRBD1 matching over 9 bases. Germline V gene lookup returns CDR1 MDHEN and CDR2 SYDVKM. V lost 6 bases, J lost 10 bases, and 6 bases stayed unmatched. The CDR3 sequence is 12 residues long. As DNA, the CDR3 is TGTGCCAGCAGACAGGGGGCCCTGGGAGCTTTCTTT. This codes for CASRQGALGAFF.

As to this clonotype: It is likely a read error, because the conserved phenylalanine at the end of the CDR3 is missing. The chain is built from TRBV12-3 or TRBV12-4 and TRBJ2-2, with unresolved D. With 6 bases removed from V and 5 bases from J, the gap between germline ends came to 7 bases. The CDR3 has 12 amino acids. The CDR3 spells CASRLGTGELFS. The CDR3 DNA sequence: TGTGCCAGCAGGCTGGGGACCGGGGAGCTGTTTTCT.

This clonotype appeared many times. The chain carries TRBV29-1 and TRBJ2-7; no firm D call. Trimming cost V 4 bases and J 0 bases, with 7 bases left between them. The length of the CDR3 is 12 residues. From germline, CDR1 is SQVTM and CDR2 ANQGSEA. The CDR3 is CSVGGSSYEQYF. The CDR3 DNA follows: TGCAGCGTTGGTGGCAGCTCCTACGAGCAGTACTTC.

The table lists this clonotype with a few counts. The rearrangement uses TRBV13 and TRBJ2-2; D ambiguous. The germline CDR1 and CDR2 sequences are PRHDT and FYEKMQ (reference sequence). Between the trimmed V and J ends, which lost 5 bases and 7 bases, there was a span of 11 bases. This CDR3 has 13 amino acids. The chain's CDR3 is CASSPPIGGELFF. The CDR3 coding sequence is TGTGCCAGCAGCCCGCCCATCGGCGGGGAGCTGTTTTTT. The full variable domain, with the rest looked up from reference TRBV13 and TRBJ2-2, is AAGVIQSPRHLIKEKRETATLKCYPIPRHDTVYWYQQGPGQDPQFLISFYEKMQSDKGSIPDRFSAQQFSDYHSELNMSSLELGDSALYFCASSPPIGGELFFGEGSRLTVL.

In this sample, this clonotype turned up a few times. The rearrangement uses TRBV20-1 and TRBJ2-3, with a weak D call TRBD1 (6 bases). Between the trimmed V and J ends, which lost 6 bases and 2 bases, there was a span of 15 bases. The CDR3 sequence is 14 residues long. Germline V gene sequence: CDR1 DFQATT, CDR2 SNEGSKA (reference sequence). CDR3 DNA sequence: TGCAGTGCGTCACCCAGGGGTCTCACAGATACGCAGTATTTT. Translating it yields CSASPRGLTDTQYF.

The genes are TRBV10-2 and TRBJ2-3; perhaps TRBD1 as D (6 bases). CDR1 WSHSY and CDR2 SAAADI come from the germline V gene. The V end was cut by 2 bases, the J end by 5 bases, with 8 bases between. The CDR3 is 13 amino acids. CDR3 DNA sequence: TGCGCCAGCAGTGAGGCCAGGGGAGATACGCAGTATTTT. Residues: CASSEARGDTQYF.

This clonotype appeared a few times. The chain recombines TRBV5-1 with TRBJ2-2; no firm D call. This CDR3 region has 14 residues. The V gene lost 5 bases and the J gene lost 3 bases, with 11 bases spanning the gap. Germline V gene lookup returns CDR1 SGHRS and CDR2 YFSETQ. Here the CDR3 DNA reads TGCGCCAGCAGACTGGAGCAGTACACCGGGGAGCTGTTTTTT. Amino acids: CASRLEQYTGELFF.

This clonotype was seen more than once but under ten times. The chain is built from TRBV20-1 and TRBJ1-1; 7 bases line up with TRBD1. J lost 3 bases, V lost 3 bases, and 7 bases had no gene match. Per germline, CDR1 DFQATT and CDR2 SNEGSKA (reference sequence). This CDR3 contains 14 residues. The CDR3 region is CSARGAGGDTEAFF. The DNA of the CDR3 is TGCAGTGCTAGGGGCGCAGGGGGGGACACTGAAGCTTTCTTT.

This clonotype has more than one count but fewer than ten. V usage is TRBV20-1 and J usage is TRBJ2-1; D is perhaps TRBD1 or TRBD2 (5 bases each). V was shortened by 0 bases and J by 6 bases, with 9 bases between the two germline ends. This CDR3 spans 13 amino acids. CDR1 is DFQATT, CDR2 SNEGSKA, per germline (reference sequence). For the CDR3, the DNA is TGCAGTGCTAGAGATTGGGGGTCCAATGAGCAGTTCTTC. It translates to CSARDWGSNEQFF.

This chain links TRBV7-9 with TRBJ2-7; 11 bases are a match to TRBD2. Germline CDR1 and CDR2: SEHNR and FQNEAQ (reference sequence). The CDR3 has 15 residues. V lost 3 bases, J lost 11 bases, and 12 bases stayed unmatched. CDR3 protein: CASSLDPVLAGVEYF. CDR3 coding DNA: TGTGCCAGCAGCTTGGACCCCGTACTAGCGGGAGTGGAGTACTTC. The full variable domain, rest sourced from reference TRBV7-9 and TRBJ2-7, is DTGVSQNPRHKITKRGQNVTFRCDPISEHNRLYWYRQTLGQGPEFLTYFQNEAQLEKSRLLSDRFSAERPKGSFSTLEIQRTEQGDSAMYLCASSLDPVLAGVEYFGPGTRLTVT.

The chain links TRBV7-2 to TRBJ1-1; D not certain. The V end was cut by 0 bases, the J end by 0 bases, with 8 bases between. Germline lookup yields CDR1 SGHTA and CDR2 FQGNSA. This CDR3 has 15 amino acids. The CDR3 coding sequence is TGTGCCAGCAGCTTAGCGTGGAGTTTGAACACTGAAGCTTTCTTT. It encodes CASSLAWSLNTEAFF.

The chain is built from TRBV6-5 and TRBJ2-2; 11 bases fit TRBD2. Germline trimming cut 2 bases from V and 5 bases from J; bases unmatched to any gene: 1. Germline CDR1 MNHEY, CDR2 SVGAGI. CDR3 length equals 15 residues. CDR3 in amino acids: CASSYRLAGTGELFF. As DNA, the CDR3 is TGTGCCAGCAGTTACCGACTAGCGGGAACCGGGGAGCTGTTTTTT.

The V and J genes are TRBV29-1 and TRBJ2-2, with TRBD1 matching over 12 bases. The CDR3 spans 14 residues. V shed 8 bases and J 6 bases; nucleotides not matched to a gene: 7. From germline, CDR1 is SQVTM and CDR2 ANQGSEA. The DNA for the CDR3 is TGCAGCCCCTCCGGGACAGGGGGCGCCGGGGAGCTGTTTTTT. As protein: CSPSGTGGAGELFF.

Here the CDR3 DNA reads TGTGCCAGCAGCTCAACAAGGGTGGAGGGTGCCGGGGAGCTGTTTTTT. Protein sequence: CASSSTRVEGAGELFF. The chain links TRBV11-2 to TRBJ2-2; perhaps TRBD2 as D (6 bases). The CDR3 length is 16 residues. With 4 bases removed from V and 6 bases from J, the gap between germline ends came to 18 bases. Germline CDR1 and CDR2: SGHAT and FQNNGV.

V usage is TRBV11-2 and J usage is TRBJ1-5; TRBD1 matches at 9 bases. V trimming: 5 bases; J trimming: 4 bases; junction bases outside the gene matches: 6. The CDR3 covers 15 residues. Germline V gives CDR1 SGHAT, CDR2 FQNNGV. CDR3 amino acids: CASSNNRGLNQPQHF. CDR3 nucleotide sequence: TGTGCCAGCAGCAATAACAGGGGGCTTAATCAGCCCCAGCATTTT.

The V gene is TRBV19, the J gene TRBJ2-1, with 15 bases that match TRBD2. Germline V CDR1 and CDR2: LNHDA, SQIVND (reference sequence). The CDR3 contains 18 residues. The J segment lost 8 bases and the V segment lost 3 bases, leaving 11 bases of the junction unmatched. CDR3 protein: CASSIPPGLAGGRDEQFF. The CDR3 DNA follows: TGTGCCAGTAGTATTCCCCCCGGACTAGCGGGAGGGCGGGATGAGCAGTTCTTC.

This chain uses TRBV20-1 with TRBJ2-1; perhaps TRBD2 as D (5 bases). Germline V gene data show CDR1 as DFQATT and CDR2 as SNEGSKA (reference sequence). Deletions cut 1 base from V and 8 bases from J, with 15 bases between. The CDR3 loop spans 14 amino acids. In nucleotides, the CDR3 is TGCAGTGCTAGAGCCGGGATGGCTTCGGATGAGCAGTTCTTC. Its protein is CSARAGMASDEQFF.

This clonotype was seen repeatedly, ten times or more. This chain uses TRBV12-3 or TRBV12-4 with TRBJ1-5; 8 nucleotides match TRBD1. CDR3 length equals 14 residues. Unmatched junction bases numbered 10, after V lost 6 bases and J lost 9 bases. This CDR3 reads CASSTTGDLGPQHF. DNA for the CDR3: TGTGCCAGCAGCACGACAGGGGACCTTGGGCCCCAGCATTTT.